Below, 23 T cell receptor beta chains from the same sample are listed, as sequenced in a study of T cell repertoires in cytomegalovirus infection. TCRdb redid the calling of the reads with MiXCR, one entry per CDR3 protein. The data show approximately 730,000 distinct CDR3 sequences, roughly 29% seen once. No antigen has been identified for these receptors. This material consisted of cultured CD8+ T cells from PBMCs, taken from culture after CMV antigen stimulation. These receptors came from a human donor in good health (CMV status not recorded). Some clones in this sample may be carry-over from other donors' samples.

The rearrangement joins TRBV19 to TRBJ2-2; no firm D call. The CDR3 length is 13 residues. The germline CDR1 and CDR2 sequences are LNHDA and SQIVND (reference sequence). V dropped 6 bases and J dropped 2 bases, with 7 bases sitting between them. This chain's CDR3 is CASRTYNTGELFF. The DNA of the CDR3 is TGTGCCAGTAGGACATATAACACCGGGGAGCTGTTTTTT. Based on the CDR3 plus reference TRBV19 and TRBJ2-2, the full variable domain is DGGITQSPKYLFRKEGQNVTLSCEQNLNHDAMYWYRQDPGQGLRLIYYSQIVNDFQKGDIAEGYSVSREKKESFPLTVTSAQKNPTAFYLCASRTYNTGELFFGEGSRLTVL.

The table lists this clonotype with a few counts. This sequence joins TRBV6-6 and TRBJ1-1, with D unclear. V was clipped by 6 bases and J by 0 bases, with 11 bases between them. The CDR3 runs to 14 residues. Germline V gene lookup returns CDR1 MNHNY and CDR2 SVGAGI (reference sequence). The CDR3 nucleotides are TGTGCCAGCAGCGACACCGGAATGAACACTGAAGCTTTCTTT. It specifies CASSDTGMNTEAFF.

This chain links TRBV6-2 or TRBV6-3 with TRBJ2-1, with TRBD2 matching over 12 bases. This CDR3 has 16 residues. Trimming cost V 6 bases and J 5 bases; bases outside gene matches: 8. The germline CDR1 and CDR2 sequences are MNHEY and SVGEGT. The CDR3: CASRHPGLAGNNEQFF. The CDR3 coding sequence is TGTGCCAGCAGACACCCTGGACTAGCGGGGAACAATGAGCAGTTCTTC.

The table lists this clonotype with a few counts. The rearrangement links TRBV7-9 to TRBJ1-1; D call uncertain. The CDR3 spans 14 residues. The germline CDR1 and CDR2 sequences are SEHNR and FQNEAQ (reference sequence). V lost 8 bases, J lost 8 bases, and 21 bases lay in between. The CDR3 loop is CASASFTPSEEAFF. For the CDR3, the DNA is TGTGCCAGCGCATCCTTCACCCCGTCAGAGGAAGCTTTCTTT. Together with reference TRBV7-9 and TRBJ1-1, the CDR3 gives the full variable domain: DTGVSQNPRHKITKRGQNVTFRCDPISEHNRLYWYRQTLGQGPEFLTYFQNEAQLEKSRLLSDRFSAERPKGSFSTLEIQRTEQGDSAMYLCASASFTPSEEAFFGQGTRLTVV.

This clonotype was counted many times. The CDR3 region is CASSLFGDRANSQPQHF. CDR3 DNA: TGTGCCAGCAGCTTATTCGGGGACAGGGCAAACTCTCAGCCCCAGCATTTT. The chain joins TRBV7-2 to TRBJ1-5; 9 bases are shared with TRBD1. The CDR3 has 17 residues. Trimming cost V 2 bases and J 6 bases; bases outside gene matches: 11. Germline loops: CDR1 SGHTA, CDR2 FQGNSA.

A note on this clonotype: This may stem from a read error, because a much larger clone lies one nucleotide away. The chain couples TRBV7-6 to TRBJ2-7, with 8 bases matching TRBD1. This CDR3 comprises 13 residues. Germline-derived CDR1 and CDR2 are SGHVS and FNYEAQ. V shed 7 bases and J 2 bases; nucleotides not matched to a gene: 4. CDR3 nucleotides: TGTGCCAGCAACCAGGGACAGGCCTACGAGCAGTACTTC. Its protein is CASNQGQAYEQYF.

This clonotype was observed a handful of times. The chain joins TRBV6-6 to TRBJ1-1; D gene unclear. CDR3 size: 13 residues. With 5 bases removed from V and 3 bases from J, the gap between germline ends came to 10 bases. The germline V gene encodes CDR1 MNHNY and CDR2 SVGAGI (reference sequence). CDR3 nucleotides: TGTGCCAGCAGTCCCCGAGTCTACACTGAAGCTTTCTTT. Its translation is CASSPRVYTEAFF.

This chain links TRBV7-4 with TRBJ2-4, with a weak D call TRBD2 (5 bases). The CDR3 loop spans 13 amino acids. V was pared by 11 bases and J by 0 bases, with 11 bases between. CDR1 SGHVT and CDR2 SQSDAQ come from the germline V gene. CDR3 sequence (DNA): TGTGCCCCCCCGGGGATAGCCAAAAACATTCAGTACTTC. Translated, it gives CAPPGIAKNIQYF.

Only a few counts were recorded for this clonotype. The chain uses TRBV20-1 and TRBJ2-2, with TRBD1 identical over 11 bases. V was clipped by 6 bases and J by 8 bases; unmatched bases: 8. This CDR3 has 14 amino acids. Germline V lookup: CDR1 DFQATT, CDR2 SNEGSKA (reference sequence). This CDR3 is CSAVDRGLTGELFF. The CDR3 coding sequence is TGCAGTGCCGTGGACAGGGGGCTGACAGGGGAGCTGTTTTTT.

The chain recombines TRBV3-1 with TRBJ1-1, with D perhaps TRBD1 (6 bases). There are 15 residues in the CDR3. In germline, CDR1 is LGHDT, CDR2 YNNKEL (reference sequence). Trimming stripped 4 bases from V and 1 base from J, with 13 bases between. CDR3 sequence: CASSPAADRNTEAFF. CDR3 bases: TGTGCCAGCAGCCCAGCCGCGGACAGGAACACTGAAGCTTTCTTT.

The chain is built from TRBV5-1 and TRBJ2-1; TRBD1 matches at 7 bases. CDR3 length: 15 amino acids. In germline, CDR1 is SGHRS, CDR2 YFSETQ. V lost 4 bases, J lost 1 base, and 5 bases stayed unmatched. The CDR3 nucleotides read TGCGCCAGCAGCGCGACAGGGCAATCCTACAATGAGCAGTTCTTC. The encoded protein is CASSATGQSYNEQFF.

This clonotype was picked up a small number of times. CDR3 in amino acids: CASTLHRISNQPQHF. CDR3 nucleotides: TGTGCCAGCACCTTACATAGGATAAGCAATCAGCCCCAGCATTTT. The V gene is TRBV6-6, the J gene TRBJ1-5; D is unclear. The germline V gene encodes CDR1 MNHNY and CDR2 SVGAGI (reference sequence). Trimming cost V 7 bases and J 1 base, with 14 bases left between them. The CDR3 is made up of 15 amino acids.

This clonotype was counted a few times. The chain combines TRBV7-9 with TRBJ1-5, with D tentatively TRBD1 (5 bases). This CDR3 region has 14 residues. Germline V gives CDR1 SEHNR, CDR2 FQNEAQ (reference sequence). V lost 4 bases and J lost 5, with 12 bases in between. As DNA, the CDR3 is TGTGCCAGCAGCTGGGCGGGGGAGGATCAGCCCCAGCATTTT. This gives the protein CASSWAGEDQPQHF.

The chain employs TRBV11-3 and TRBJ1-1, with a tentative D call TRBD1 (5 bases). Trimming removed 3 bases at V and 3 bases at J, with 11 bases between. The CDR3 runs to 14 residues. The germline CDR1 and CDR2 sequences are SGHNT and YENEEA. CDR3 sequence reads: CASSLGDLYTEAFF. DNA for the CDR3: TGTGCCAGCAGCTTGGGGGATCTCTACACTGAAGCTTTCTTT.

This clonotype was detected many times. V and J are TRBV11-2 and TRBJ2-2, with a weak D call TRBD2 (5 bases). Trimming shortened V by 3 bases and J by 0 bases, and 14 bases separated the two germline ends. The CDR3 consists of 17 residues. The germline gives CDR1 SGHAT, CDR2 FQNNGV. The CDR3, as DNA: TGTGCCAGCAGCTTGTCGGCGGGTCACGCGAACACCGGGGAGCTGTTTTTT. Translating gives CASSLSAGHANTGELFF.

This clonotype has at least ten counts. The chain recombines TRBV5-1 with TRBJ1-1, with 7 positions matching TRBD1. The J segment lost 5 bases and the V segment lost 1 base, leaving 8 bases of the junction unmatched. Germline V lookup: CDR1 SGHRS, CDR2 YFSETQ. The CDR3 totals 15 residues. The CDR3 DNA follows: TGCGCCAGCAGCTTGAACTTCAGGGGGGTGACTGAAGCTTTCTTT. It yields the protein CASSLNFRGVTEAFF.

In this sample, this clonotype turned up a few times. V usage is TRBV7-3 and J usage is TRBJ2-1; 7 bases are a match to TRBD1. V lost 3 bases to trimming and J lost 5 bases; unmatched junction nucleotides: 4. The CDR3 length is 14 residues. Per the germline V gene, CDR1 is SGHTA and CDR2 is FQGTGA. The CDR3 loop reads CASSLGTADNEQFF. Written as DNA, the CDR3 is TGTGCCAGCAGCTTGGGGACAGCCGACAATGAGCAGTTCTTC. Full variable domain (remainder filled in from reference TRBV7-3 and TRBJ2-1): GAGVSQTPSNKVTEKGKYVELRCDPISGHTALYWYRQSLGQGPEFLIYFQGTGAADDSGLPNDRFFAVRPEGSVSTLKIQRTERGDSAVYLCASSLGTADNEQFFGPGTRLTVL.

The V and J genes are TRBV6-6 and TRBJ2-3; TRBD2 agrees at 11 bases. CDR1 and CDR2 (germline): MNHNY, SVGAGI (reference sequence). V was pared by 2 bases and J by 0 bases, with 7 bases of the junction left unmatched. The CDR3 sequence is 18 residues long. The CDR3: CASSYPTSGDVSTDTQYF. The CDR3 region has the DNA TGTGCCAGCAGTTACCCGACTAGCGGGGACGTAAGCACAGATACGCAGTATTTT.

The chain has TRBV27 and TRBJ2-1, with 8 bases fitting TRBD1. The length of the CDR3 is 14 residues. The germline V gene has CDR1 MNHEY and CDR2 SMNVEV (reference sequence). The J segment lost 6 bases and the V segment lost 2 bases, leaving 3 bases of the junction unmatched. This chain's CDR3 is CASSLRTGINEQFF. The CDR3 DNA follows: TGTGCCAGCAGTTTAAGGACAGGGATCAATGAGCAGTTCTTC.

V is TRBV27 and J is TRBJ1-1; D remains ambiguous. The CDR3 has 12 residues. The germline V and J ends were trimmed by 5 bases and 7 bases, with 11 bases remaining between them. Germline CDR1 MNHEY, CDR2 SMNVEV (reference sequence). CDR3 DNA: TGTGCCAGCAGTCAACCGGGGATTGAAGCTTTCTTT. Its translation: CASSQPGIEAFF.

V is TRBV18 and J is TRBJ1-3; D may be TRBD1 (5 bases). The germline V gene has CDR1 KGHSH and CDR2 LQKENI. Trimming shortened V by 0 bases and J by 2 bases, and 11 bases separated the two germline ends. The CDR3 is 16 amino acids. As DNA, the CDR3 is TGTGCCAGCTCACCACCCGCAGGGAATGCTGGAAACACCATATATTTT. Amino acid sequence: CASSPPAGNAGNTIYF. The full variable domain, completed using reference TRBV18 and TRBJ1-3, is NAGVMQNPRHLVRRRGQEARLRCSPMKGHSHVYWYRQLPEEGLKFMVYLQKENIIDESGMPKERFSAEFPKEGPSILRIQQVVRGDSAAYFCASSPPAGNAGNTIYFGEGSWLTVV.

This clonotype has a count of ten or more. V is TRBV7-8 and J is TRBJ2-5; a possible D gene is TRBD2 (5 bases). Per germline, CDR1 SGHVS and CDR2 FQNEAQ. The V end lost 2 bases, the J end lost 5 bases, and 9 bases lay between the germline ends. This CDR3 region has 13 residues. The CDR3: CASSLTRRETQYF. CDR3 DNA sequence: TGTGCCAGCAGCTTAACTAGGAGGGAGACCCAGTACTTC.

Many counts were recorded for this clonotype. The chain uses TRBV7-9 and TRBJ1-1, with TRBD1 matching 7 bases. With V trimmed by 5 bases and J by 2 bases, 5 bases remained unmatched. The CDR3 is 14 amino acids. Germline V gene sequence: CDR1 SEHNR, CDR2 FQNEAQ (reference sequence). CDR3 sequence (DNA): TGTGCCAGCAGCCCAAGGGGGCTCAACACTGAAGCTTTCTTT. Encoded protein: CASSPRGLNTEAFF.